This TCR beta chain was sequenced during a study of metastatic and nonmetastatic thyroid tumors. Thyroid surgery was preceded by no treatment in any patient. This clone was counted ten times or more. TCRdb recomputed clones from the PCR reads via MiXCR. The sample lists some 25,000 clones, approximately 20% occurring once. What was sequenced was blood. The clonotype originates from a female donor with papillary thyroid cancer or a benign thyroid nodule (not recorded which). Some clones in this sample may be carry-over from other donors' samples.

CDR3: CASSATRSRGANVLTF. CDR3 in DNA: TGCGCCAGCAGCGCGACTCGAAGTCGAGGGGCCAACGTCCTGACTTTC. This chain links TRBV4-1 with TRBJ2-6; no reliable D call. The CDR3 loop spans 16 amino acids. V lost 5 bases, J lost 4 bases, and 15 bases lay in between. The V gene's germline CDR1 is MGHRA and CDR2 YSYEKL.